This TCR beta chain was identified during a study of tumor-infiltrating lymphocytes in oesophageal squamous cell carcinoma. A single record per CDR3 protein comes from TCRdb applying MiXCR to the reads. The data show 12,000 or so distinct CDR3 sequences, nearly 60% seen once. The CDR3 is 16 residues long, ends included. As regards this clonotype: The DNA is left out, because the CDR3 cannot be placed on it with certainty; the CDR3 is given as TCRdb lists it.

The genes are TRBV7-5 and TRBJ1-1; whether TRBD1, the table's D call, matches the DNA was not checked. TRBV7-5 is a recognized pseudogene. Sequencing was performed on blood. The clonotype comes from a female donor with esophageal squamous cell carcinoma. CDR3 sequence: CISVPEEAPLEQAKSW.